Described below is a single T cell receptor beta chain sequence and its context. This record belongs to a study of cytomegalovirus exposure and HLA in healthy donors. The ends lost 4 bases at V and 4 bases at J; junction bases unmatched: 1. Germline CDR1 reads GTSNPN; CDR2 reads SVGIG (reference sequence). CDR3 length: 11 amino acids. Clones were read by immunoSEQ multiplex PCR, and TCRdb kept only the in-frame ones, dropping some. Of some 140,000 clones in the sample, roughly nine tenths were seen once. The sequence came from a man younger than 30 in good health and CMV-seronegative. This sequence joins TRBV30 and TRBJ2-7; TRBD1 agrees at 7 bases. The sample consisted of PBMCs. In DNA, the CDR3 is TGTGCCTGGACCAGGGGGTACGAGCAGTACTTC. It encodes CAWTRGYEQYF.